A single sample gave rise to the 13 T cell receptor beta chains below, sequenced in a study of long-term antiretroviral therapy in people with HIV. immunoSEQ v3.0 was run at survey level. Repertoires were generated with immunoSEQ multiplex PCR, while TCRdb's copy carries only in-frame clones and drops some. The data show 28,000 or so clones, around 87% seen once. The specimen comprised unsorted PBMCs, sampled 0.5 years after starting antiretroviral therapy. These receptors came from a woman between 18 and 29 years old with HIV.

The chain carries TRBV7-3 and TRBJ2-1; TRBD2 matches at 12 bases. V dropped 1 base and J dropped 12; count of bases not matched to a gene: 13. CDR1 and CDR2 (germline): SGHTA, FQGTGA. This CDR3 has 17 residues. In nucleotides, the CDR3 is TGTGCCAGCAGCTTAAATGGGGGTGGACTAGCGGGGCATCCGCAGTTCTTC. This codes for CASSLNGGGLAGHPQFF.

The chain uses TRBV15 and TRBJ2-1; D ambiguous. The CDR3 sequence is 15 residues long. Germline V gene data show CDR1 as LNHNV and CDR2 as YYDKDF (reference sequence). V lost 3 bases and J lost 0, with 9 bases in between. CDR3: CATSSPISSYNEQFF. CDR3 in DNA: TGTGCCACCAGCAGCCCTATTAGCTCCTACAATGAGCAGTTCTTC.

V usage is TRBV19 and J usage is TRBJ1-1; D call uncertain. Trimming removed 6 bases at V and 1 base at J, with 12 bases between. Per the germline V gene, CDR1 is LNHDA and CDR2 is SQIVND (reference sequence). The CDR3 totals 14 residues. The CDR3 is CASSLRRGNTEAFF. CDR3 DNA sequence: TGTGCCAGTAGCCTACGGCGGGGGAACACTGAAGCTTTCTTT.

V is TRBV27 and J is TRBJ2-7; TRBD1 aligns across 9 bases. Germline CDR1 MNHEY, CDR2 SMNVEV (reference sequence). CDR3 length equals 15 residues. The ends lost 1 base at V and 4 bases at J; junction bases unmatched: 5. CDR3 sequence (DNA): TGTGCCAGCAGTTTATATCGGGACAGGGAGTACGAGCAGTACTTC. Protein product: CASSLYRDREYEQYF.

This chain uses TRBV19 with TRBJ1-2, with D unclear. Germline V gene lookup returns CDR1 LNHDA and CDR2 SQIVND (reference sequence). Trimming removed 6 bases at V and 0 bases at J, with 5 bases between. This CDR3 has 12 residues. The CDR3 DNA is TGTGCCAGTAGGCGGGCTAACTATGGCTACACCTTC. Protein: CASRRANYGYTF.

The gene calls are TRBV4-1 and TRBJ1-5, with D possibly being TRBD1 (6 bases). Germline V gene sequence: CDR1 MGHRA, CDR2 YSYEKL. The CDR3 consists of 15 residues. With 6 bases removed from V and 4 bases from J, the gap between germline ends came to 16 bases. Here the CDR3 DNA reads TGCGCCAGCAGTGAGACAGGCGATCCTAATCAGCCCCAGCATTTT. It codes for CASSETGDPNQPQHF.

This rearrangement joins TRBV7-2 to TRBJ2-3; 7 bases fit TRBD2. CDR1 is SGHTA and CDR2 is FQGNSA in the germline V gene. After removal of 1 base from V and 3 bases from J, the junction contained 4 bases not matched to a gene. This CDR3 has 15 residues. Here the CDR3 DNA reads TGTGCCAGCAGCTTAGAGGGAGCGGGGACAGATACGCAGTATTTT. This encodes CASSLEGAGTDTQYF.

This sequence joins TRBV5-5 and TRBJ2-7; D remains ambiguous. The ends were cut back, 1 base at V and 2 bases at J, with 10 bases in the middle. CDR3 length: 14 residues. Germline V gene data show CDR1 as SGHKS and CDR2 as YYEKEE (reference sequence). In DNA form, the CDR3 reads TGTGCCAGCAGCTTGATGGTCAGCCCCTACGAGCAGTACTTC. This translates into CASSLMVSPYEQYF. Based on the CDR3 plus reference TRBV5-5 and TRBJ2-7, the full variable domain is DAGVTQSPTHLIKTRGQQVTLRCSPISGHKSVSWYQQVLGQGPQFIFQYYEKEERGRGNFPDRFSARQFPNYSSELNVNALLLGDSALYLCASSLMVSPYEQYFGPGTRLTVT.

The CDR3 region has the DNA TGTGCCATCAGCGCGGACCGAGCGGCTTTCTTT. Its protein product is CAISADRAAFF. The chain recombines TRBV10-3 with TRBJ1-1; D is unresolved. Germline CDR1 reads ENHRY; CDR2 reads SYGVKD. The CDR3 covers 11 residues. The germline V and J ends were trimmed by 6 bases and 11 bases, with 13 bases remaining between them.

The chain recombines TRBV10-2 with TRBJ1-5; 10 bases match TRBD1. CDR1 and CDR2 (germline): WSHSY, SAAADI. After removal of 6 bases from V and 4 bases from J, the junction contained 9 bases not matched to a gene. This CDR3 is built from 16 residues. CDR3 bases: TGCGCCAGCAGAAAGGGGACAGGGGACCAAAATCAGCCCCAGCATTTT. It yields the protein CASRKGTGDQNQPQHF.

This clone occurred a few times. This chain connects TRBV7-9 to TRBJ2-7; D is possibly TRBD2 (6 bases). This CDR3 spans 14 amino acids. Per the germline V gene, CDR1 is SEHNR and CDR2 is FQNEAQ (reference sequence). V gave up 3 bases and J gave up 2 bases, with 11 bases separating them. CDR3 sequence: CASSFGGTAYEQYF. Here the CDR3 DNA reads TGTGCCAGCAGCTTTGGCGGGACGGCCTACGAGCAGTACTTC.

The chain employs TRBV27 and TRBJ2-7; maybe TRBD2 (7 bases). This CDR3 is 17 amino acids long. V was trimmed by 4 bases and J by 0 bases, leaving 19 bases between them. Germline assignment: CDR1 MNHEY and CDR2 SMNVEV (reference sequence). DNA for the CDR3: TGTGCCAGCAGTTCTACACTAGGGGGGGAGACCTCCTACGAGCAGTACTTC. Its protein product is CASSSTLGGETSYEQYF.

The chain is built from TRBV4-2 and TRBJ2-3, with D possibly matching TRBD2 (7 bases). CDR1 LGHNA and CDR2 YNFKEQ come from the germline V gene. V was pared by 0 bases and J by 2 bases, with 9 bases between. The CDR3 has 15 residues. The chain's CDR3 is CASSQEGGDTDTQYF. The DNA of the CDR3 is TGTGCCAGCAGCCAAGAAGGGGGGGACACAGATACGCAGTATTTT.